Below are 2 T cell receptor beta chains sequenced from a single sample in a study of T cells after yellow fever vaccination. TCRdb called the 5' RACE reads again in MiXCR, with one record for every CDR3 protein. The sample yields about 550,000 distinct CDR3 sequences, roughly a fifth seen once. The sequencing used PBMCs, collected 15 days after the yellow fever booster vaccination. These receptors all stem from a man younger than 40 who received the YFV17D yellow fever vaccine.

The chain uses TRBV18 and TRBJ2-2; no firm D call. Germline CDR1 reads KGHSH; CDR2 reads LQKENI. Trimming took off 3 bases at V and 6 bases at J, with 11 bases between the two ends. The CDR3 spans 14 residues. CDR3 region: CASSPGVTAGELFF. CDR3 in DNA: TGTGCCAGCTCACCTGGGGTTACAGCCGGGGAGCTGTTTTTT. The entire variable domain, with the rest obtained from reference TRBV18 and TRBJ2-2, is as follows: NAGVMQNPRHLVRRRGQEARLRCSPMKGHSHVYWYRQLPEEGLKFMVYLQKENIIDESGMPKERFSAEFPKEGPSILRIQQVVRGDSAAYFCASSPGVTAGELFFGEGSRLTVL.

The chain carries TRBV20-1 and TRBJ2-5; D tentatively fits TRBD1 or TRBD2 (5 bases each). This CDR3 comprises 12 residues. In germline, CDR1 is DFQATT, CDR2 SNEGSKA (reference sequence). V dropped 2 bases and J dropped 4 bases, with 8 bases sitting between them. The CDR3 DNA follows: TGCAGTGCTAGATCGGGGCCAGAGACCCAGTACTTC. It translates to CSARSGPETQYF.